This entry features one T cell receptor (beta chain) sequence. Its antigen remains unknown. The data were obtained in a study of STAT5B mutations in CD4+ large granular lymphocyte leukemia. Libraries were prepared by immunoSEQ multiplex PCR; TCRdb keeps only in-frame clonotypes and omits some of them. The top ten clones hold around 2.3% of a sample with approximately 30,000 clones, roughly three quarters of them seen once. General study results and limits: Without putative leukemic clones, patient CD4-sorted repertoires remained more clonal than healthy CD4+ repertoires.

The CDR3 contains 15 residues. Germline loops: CDR1 SQVTM, CDR2 ANQGSEA. With 4 bases removed from V and 0 bases from J, the gap between germline ends came to 12 bases. Sequencing was done on a sample of CD4+ T cells from blood buffy coats. The chain joins TRBV29-1 to TRBJ2-2, with D possibly TRBD2 on 5 matching bases. This receptor was identified in a human donor in good health. The CDR3 sequence: CSVGWRAANTGELFF. The CDR3 DNA follows: TGCAGCGTTGGGTGGCGGGCAGCGAACACCGGGGAGCTGTTTTTT.